Listed below are T cell receptor beta chains from one sample, sequenced in a study of identical twins. In TCRdb, the 5' RACE reads were re-called with MiXCR into one record per CDR3 protein. Of more than 200,000 distinct CDR3 sequences listed, 11% to 15% were seen once; the top ten hold around 9%. Sequencing input: memory (CD45RO+) T cells sorted from blood. The receptors were gathered from a woman aged 18-29 years in good health. Both conserved end residues are part of each CDR3. The D gene is left open where the match is weak. A row's size may be missing; if present it is once, few, many or a size class.

v_call: TRBV10-3
j_call: TRBJ2-1
clone_size: many
d_call: .
cdr3_aa: CAISKTGGNEQFF
cdr3_nt: TGTGCCATCAGCAAGACAGGCGGCAATGAGCAGTTCTTC

v_call: TRBV20-1
j_call: TRBJ2-7
clone_size: many
d_call: .
cdr3_aa: CSARGDYEQYF
cdr3_nt: TGCAGTGCCAGGGGAGACTACGAGCAGTACTTC

v_call: TRBV27
j_call: TRBJ2-7
clone_size: .
d_call: .
cdr3_aa: CASSLRGRGPLDEQYF
cdr3_nt: TGTGCCAGCAGTTTAAGGGGTAGAGGCCCCCTAGACGAGCAGTACTTC

v_call: TRBV5-1
j_call: TRBJ2-3
clone_size: .
d_call: TRBD1
cdr3_aa: CASSYYRGEGDTQYF
cdr3_nt: TGCGCCAGCAGCTACTACAGGGGAGAGGGGGATACGCAGTATTTT

v_call: TRBV15
j_call: TRBJ2-5
clone_size: .
d_call: .
cdr3_aa: CATSRVNPFALGMKETQYF
cdr3_nt: TGTGCCACCAGCAGAGTAAATCCCTTCGCGCTAGGGATGAAAGAGACCCAGTACTTC

v_call: TRBV3-1
j_call: TRBJ1-1
clone_size: .
d_call: TRBD1
cdr3_aa: CASRRQGGTEAFF
cdr3_nt: TGTGCCAGCAGGCGACAGGGCGGCACTGAAGCTTTCTTT

v_call: TRBV7-2
j_call: TRBJ2-7
clone_size: .
d_call: .
cdr3_aa: CASSQHSGHEQYF
cdr3_nt: TGTGCCAGCAGCCAGCACAGCGGCCACGAGCAGTACTTC

v_call: TRBV7-7
j_call: TRBJ2-5
clone_size: few
d_call: TRBD2
cdr3_aa: CASSRLAGYETQYF
cdr3_nt: TGTGCCAGCAGCCGACTAGCGGGATATGAGACCCAGTACTTC

v_call: TRBV5-1
j_call: TRBJ2-5
clone_size: .
d_call: TRBD2
cdr3_aa: CASSAVGTSETQYF
cdr3_nt: TGCGCCAGCAGCGCGGTCGGGACTAGTGAGACCCAGTACTTC

v_call: TRBV4-1
j_call: TRBJ2-7
clone_size: .
d_call: .
cdr3_aa: CASSQVQGQPYEQYF
cdr3_nt: TGCGCCAGCAGCCAAGTTCAGGGCCAACCCTACGAGCAGTACTTC

v_call: TRBV10-2
j_call: TRBJ2-3
clone_size: .
d_call: TRBD2
cdr3_aa: CASKSGGAGTDTQYF
cdr3_nt: TGCGCCAGCAAGAGCGGGGGGGCGGGCACAGATACGCAGTATTTT

v_call: TRBV6-5
j_call: TRBJ1-6
clone_size: few
d_call: TRBD1
cdr3_aa: CASSWGQGGNSPLHF
cdr3_nt: TGTGCCAGCAGTTGGGGACAGGGAGGTAATTCACCCCTCCACTTT

v_call: TRBV29-1
j_call: TRBJ2-6
clone_size: few
d_call: .
cdr3_aa: CSVRDSGANVLTF
cdr3_nt: TGCAGCGTTCGGGACTCTGGGGCCAACGTCCTGACTTTC

v_call: TRBV5-5
j_call: TRBJ1-5
clone_size: many
d_call: .
cdr3_aa: CASSPTKGGLDQPQHF
cdr3_nt: TGTGCCAGCAGCCCAACTAAGGGCGGACTCGATCAGCCCCAGCATTTT

v_call: TRBV27
j_call: TRBJ2-2
clone_size: .
d_call: .
cdr3_aa: CASSLGPEGTGELFF
cdr3_nt: TGTGCCAGCAGTTTAGGGCCTGAGGGGACCGGGGAGCTGTTTTTT

v_call: TRBV12-3/TRBV12-4
j_call: TRBJ2-3
clone_size: many
d_call: TRBD1
cdr3_aa: CASDRGSDTQYF
cdr3_nt: TGTGCCAGCGACAGGGGGTCGGATACGCAGTATTTT

v_call: TRBV19
j_call: TRBJ2-5
clone_size: many
d_call: .
cdr3_aa: CASSGRTMNQETQYF
cdr3_nt: TGTGCCAGTAGCGGAAGAACTATGAACCAAGAGACCCAGTACTTC

v_call: TRBV7-8
j_call: TRBJ2-3
clone_size: few
d_call: TRBD2
cdr3_aa: CASSLDLGLAGAYTQYF
cdr3_nt: TGTGCCAGCAGCTTAGATTTGGGACTAGCGGGGGCGTATACGCAGTATTTT

v_call: TRBV6-2/TRBV6-3
j_call: TRBJ2-1
clone_size: .
d_call: .
cdr3_aa: CASSSRVAGQFF
cdr3_nt: TGTGCCAGCAGTTCTCGCGTCGCGGGGCAGTTCTTC

v_call: TRBV2
j_call: TRBJ2-3
clone_size: few
d_call: .
cdr3_aa: CASRWVGLGADTQYF
cdr3_nt: TGTGCCAGCCGCTGGGTGGGTCTCGGCGCAGATACGCAGTATTTT

v_call: TRBV24-1
j_call: TRBJ1-5
clone_size: .
d_call: TRBD1
cdr3_aa: CATSDSRQGISQPQHF
cdr3_nt: TGTGCCACCAGTGATTCGAGACAGGGAATCTCTCAGCCCCAGCATTTT

v_call: TRBV3-1
j_call: TRBJ2-7
clone_size: once
d_call: TRBD1
cdr3_aa: CASSQMGTGGSEQYF
cdr3_nt: TGTGCCAGCAGCCAAATGGGGACAGGGGGGTCTGAGCAGTACTTC

v_call: TRBV6-1
j_call: TRBJ1-2
clone_size: few
d_call: .
cdr3_aa: CASSPGQKYGYTF
cdr3_nt: TGTGCCAGCAGCCCCGGACAGAAATATGGCTACACCTTC

v_call: TRBV10-2
j_call: TRBJ2-3
clone_size: .
d_call: TRBD1
cdr3_aa: CASSTGGGGADTQYF
cdr3_nt: TGCGCCAGCTCCACAGGGGGCGGAGGTGCAGATACGCAGTATTTT

v_call: TRBV20-1
j_call: TRBJ2-1
clone_size: .
d_call: TRBD2
cdr3_aa: CSTGGGELYDEQFF
cdr3_nt: TGCAGTACGGGCGGGGGGGAGCTGTACGATGAGCAGTTCTTC

v_call: TRBV4-2
j_call: TRBJ2-3
clone_size: few
d_call: .
cdr3_aa: CASSQDRVDTQYF
cdr3_nt: TGTGCCAGCAGCCAAGATAGGGTAGATACGCAGTATTTT

v_call: TRBV12-3/TRBV12-4
j_call: TRBJ1-2
clone_size: few
d_call: .
cdr3_aa: CASSVDFYGYTF
cdr3_nt: TGTGCCAGCAGTGTAGACTTCTATGGCTACACCTTC

v_call: TRBV20-1
j_call: TRBJ2-3
clone_size: few
d_call: .
cdr3_aa: CSASRSDTDTQYF
cdr3_nt: TGCAGTGCTAGTCGGTCTGACACAGATACGCAGTATTTT

v_call: TRBV20-1
j_call: TRBJ2-1
clone_size: few
d_call: .
cdr3_aa: CSAQGGGRRNEQFF
cdr3_nt: TGCAGTGCCCAAGGTGGTGGGAGACGGAATGAGCAGTTCTTC

v_call: TRBV5-5
j_call: TRBJ2-4
clone_size: many
d_call: .
cdr3_aa: CASSPGTKNIQYF
cdr3_nt: TGTGCCAGCAGCCCGGGAACCAAAAACATTCAGTACTTC

v_call: TRBV6-1
j_call: TRBJ2-1
clone_size: few
d_call: TRBD2
cdr3_aa: CASRGREGYEQFF
cdr3_nt: TGTGCCAGCAGGGGGCGGGAGGGCTATGAGCAGTTCTTC

v_call: TRBV5-4
j_call: TRBJ2-2
clone_size: .
d_call: .
cdr3_aa: CASSPPTSGELFF
cdr3_nt: TGTGCCAGCAGCCCCCCGACTAGCGGGGAGCTGTTTTTT

v_call: TRBV12-3/TRBV12-4
j_call: TRBJ2-6
clone_size: .
d_call: TRBD2
cdr3_aa: CASSASAGTSGSSGANVLTF
cdr3_nt: TGTGCCAGCAGTGCCTCTGCCGGGACTAGCGGGAGTTCTGGGGCCAACGTCCTGACTTTC

v_call: TRBV10-3
j_call: TRBJ2-3
clone_size: many
d_call: .
cdr3_aa: CAISFQSSDTQYF
cdr3_nt: TGTGCCATCAGTTTCCAATCGTCAGATACGCAGTATTTT

v_call: TRBV5-1
j_call: TRBJ2-5
clone_size: many
d_call: .
cdr3_aa: CASSLLALQETQYF
cdr3_nt: TGCGCCAGCAGCTTGCTGGCCCTACAAGAGACCCAGTACTTC

v_call: TRBV12-3/TRBV12-4
j_call: TRBJ1-1
clone_size: .
d_call: TRBD1
cdr3_aa: CASSLAGQGGRSEAFF
cdr3_nt: TGTGCCAGCAGTTTGGCGGGACAGGGGGGCCGGAGCGAAGCTTTCTTT

v_call: TRBV5-1
j_call: TRBJ2-7
clone_size: few
d_call: TRBD2
cdr3_aa: CASSLGDYLYEQYF
cdr3_nt: TGCGCCAGCAGCTTGGGGGACTACCTCTACGAGCAGTACTTC

v_call: TRBV7-9
j_call: TRBJ2-2
clone_size: .
d_call: .
cdr3_aa: CASSPGYRGLSTGELFF
cdr3_nt: TGTGCCAGCAGCCCGGGATACAGAGGCTTGAGCACCGGGGAGCTGTTTTTT

v_call: TRBV29-1
j_call: TRBJ2-3
clone_size: many
d_call: .
cdr3_aa: CSAQTGEGTDTQYF
cdr3_nt: TGCAGCGCTCAAACAGGGGAGGGCACAGATACGCAGTATTTT

v_call: TRBV7-2
j_call: TRBJ1-2
clone_size: many
d_call: TRBD1
cdr3_aa: CASSFGQGGYGYTF
cdr3_nt: TGTGCCAGCAGCTTCGGACAGGGTGGCTATGGCTACACCTTC

v_call: TRBV7-2
j_call: TRBJ1-4
clone_size: .
d_call: TRBD1
cdr3_aa: CASSRNRGGEKLFF
cdr3_nt: TGTGCCAGCAGCCGTAACAGGGGTGGCGAAAAACTGTTTTTT

v_call: TRBV4-3
j_call: TRBJ2-1
clone_size: many
d_call: .
cdr3_aa: CASSQDHLYNEQFF
cdr3_nt: TGCGCCAGCAGCCAAGATCATCTGTACAATGAGCAGTTCTTC

v_call: TRBV29-1
j_call: TRBJ1-2
clone_size: few
d_call: .
cdr3_aa: CSVVKGTNYGYTF
cdr3_nt: TGCAGCGTTGTTAAGGGTACCAACTATGGCTACACCTTC

v_call: TRBV6-1
j_call: TRBJ1-1
clone_size: few
d_call: .
cdr3_aa: CASSGDHENTEAFF
cdr3_nt: TGTGCCAGCAGCGGCGATCACGAGAACACTGAAGCTTTCTTT

v_call: TRBV10-1
j_call: TRBJ2-2
clone_size: many
d_call: .
cdr3_aa: CASSVGSSNTGELFF
cdr3_nt: TGCGCCAGCAGTGTAGGTAGCTCGAACACCGGGGAGCTGTTTTTT

v_call: TRBV7-2
j_call: TRBJ2-5
clone_size: few
d_call: TRBD2
cdr3_aa: CASSLAGLAGERAWSLGTQYF
cdr3_nt: TGTGCCAGCAGCTTAGCGGGACTAGCGGGAGAACGAGCGTGGTCTCTAGGGACCCAGTACTTC

v_call: TRBV20-1
j_call: TRBJ2-3
clone_size: few
d_call: .
cdr3_aa: CSARDSDTQYF
cdr3_nt: TGCAGTGCTAGAGATTCAGATACGCAGTATTTT

v_call: TRBV15
j_call: TRBJ1-1
clone_size: .
d_call: .
cdr3_aa: CATSRDVAAEAFF
cdr3_nt: TGTGCCACCAGCAGAGATGTGGCGGCTGAAGCTTTCTTT

v_call: TRBV27
j_call: TRBJ2-2
clone_size: .
d_call: TRBD2
cdr3_aa: CASSDKWRGSRTGELFF
cdr3_nt: TGTGCCAGCAGCGATAAGTGGCGGGGGTCCCGCACCGGGGAGCTGTTTTTT